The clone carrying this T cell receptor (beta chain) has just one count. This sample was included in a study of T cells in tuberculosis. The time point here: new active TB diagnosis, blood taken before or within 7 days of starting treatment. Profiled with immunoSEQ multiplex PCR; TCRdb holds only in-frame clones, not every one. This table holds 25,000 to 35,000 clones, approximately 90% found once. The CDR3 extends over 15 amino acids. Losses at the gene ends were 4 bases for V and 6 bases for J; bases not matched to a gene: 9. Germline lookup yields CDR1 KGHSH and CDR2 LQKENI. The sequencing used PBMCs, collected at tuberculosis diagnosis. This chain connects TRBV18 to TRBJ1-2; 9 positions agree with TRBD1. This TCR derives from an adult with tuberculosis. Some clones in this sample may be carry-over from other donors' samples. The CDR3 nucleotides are TGTGCCAGCTCACTGATACGGACAGGGGAGAATGGCTACACCTTC. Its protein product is CASSLIRTGENGYTF.